This T cell receptor (beta chain) was captured in a study of blood T cells in healthy people across ages (dated by TCRdb to about 2015). Context from the whole study: In model experiments, template switching captured roughly one uniquely barcoded TCR beta cDNA molecule for every two T cells. Age-related changes in TCR beta repertoire diversity were measured in the study by deep sequencing normalized with unique cDNA molecular identifiers. Four age groups were formed from the donors: young (average approximately 15 years), middle-aged (approximately 41), aged (62) and long-lived (less than 85). Donors of different ages were randomly distributed across sequencing lanes to avoid experimental bias. Using the same blood draw, the study looked at two additional independent replicas of 1 million unique cDNA reads for two donors, one aged 18 to 30 and the other aged 80 or older.

There are a few counts of this clonotype. There is no known antigen for this receptor. No base quality values were provided; no much bigger clone lies one nucleotide off. The roughly 39 donors, aged 6 to 90 years, were systemically healthy Caucasian individuals from Russia. Approximately 9.7 milliliters of peripheral blood were drawn from each donor into EDTA-treated Vacutainer tubes. Ficoll-Paque density-gradient centrifugation was used to isolate PBMCs, with at least 6 million per sample. Total RNA, at least 5 micrograms per sample, was extracted from PBMCs with Trizol reagent. For every donor, an aliquot of PBMCs went through flow cytometry to measure the percentages of naive CD45RAhigh/CD27high T cells. General conclusions and limits of the study: Total diversity estimates from one million sequenced T cells were considered lower bounds and underestimates. Because donor CMV infection status was unknown, age-related changes in expanded clonotypes were potentially confounded. A strong correlation was found between observed TCR beta diversity and the percentage of naive T cells measured by flow cytometry. Since profiling was done on bulk unsorted PBMCs, naive and antigen-experienced compartments could not be conclusively compared. Observed TCR beta diversity per million T cells fell roughly linearly with age, and a significant reduction was already apparent by age roughly 40. The long-lived group showed more naive CD4+ T cells, fewer expanded clones and increased TCR diversity than the aged group, suggesting age selection.

Libraries came from 5' RACE. A second PCR of about 6 to 12 cycles was run with a J-beta primer mix and a sample-barcoded 5' primer. A unique molecular identifier was introduced onto each TCR beta cDNA molecule by a template-switch 5' adaptor carrying 12 random nucleotides. Each sample yielded at least 3 million CDR3-containing paired-end reads. First-strand cDNA was synthesized from all RNA with the Mint cDNA synthesis kit, primed by a TRBC-specific oligonucleotide. Following uracil-DNA glycosylase treatment, all cDNA underwent a first 18-cycle PCR with the universal primers M1SS and BC2_uni_R. The original pipeline was this. Normalization of each sample was performed by random selection of 1 million high-quality reads, each carrying a distinct molecular identifier. Reads sharing molecular identifiers were discarded rather than binned into consensus sequences. CDR3 identification, clonotype clustering and error correction used MiTCR with a Q25 quality threshold and the strictest error-elimination algorithm. A nonparametric unseen species model with Euler transformation was used to estimate lower-bound total TCR beta diversity. The public reads were reanalyzed by TCRdb: fastp trimming at Q25, MiXCR alignment, in-frame beta chains only. Rows with one shared CDR3 protein collapse into an entry with the most common genes and DNA. The V and J calls reflect TCRdb's pipeline rather than the authors' work. The sample contains around 2 million distinct CDR3 sequences, about 39% of them found a single time. The top ten clones comprise 20% to 25% of the sample.

The CDR3, cysteine through phenylalanine, is 13 amino acids long. The CDR3 DNA has 39 bases and is translated from base 1. V loses 5 bases of germline sequence and J loses 9 bases, and the interval between the two ends is 14 bases. CDR1 PRHDT and CDR2 FYEKMQ are derived from the germline V gene (reference sequence). Sequences were obtained from blood. The sequence was obtained from a human donor in good health. The chain is assembled from TRBV13 and TRBJ2-4; D gene: possibly TRBD1, on 5 matching bases. This receptor has the CDR3 CASSRRQGGIQYF. The DNA sequence follows: TGTGCCAGCAGCCGTCGTCAGGGCGGCATTCAGTACTTC.